What follows are 25 T cell receptor beta chains derived from one specimen sequenced in a study of cytomegalovirus exposure and HLA in healthy donors. Data came from immunoSEQ multiplex PCR; TCRdb stores just in-frame clones and leaves some out. The sample shows under 150,000 clones, about 88% of them seen only once. The material sequenced was PBMCs. The source of these receptors is a man aged 18 to 30 in good health and CMV-seropositive.

This chain connects TRBV2 to TRBJ1-6, with a possible D match to TRBD1 (5 bases). V shed 4 bases and J shed 7 bases, with 8 bases lying between them. The CDR3 extends over 13 amino acids. Germline values: CDR1 SNHLY, CDR2 FYNNEI. For the CDR3, the DNA is TGTGCCAGCAGTGGCGGGGGGAATTCACCCCTCCACTTT. It encodes CASSGGGNSPLHF.

The V gene is TRBV9, the J gene TRBJ2-5; 9 nucleotides line up with TRBD2. Germline V gene data show CDR1 as SGDLS and CDR2 as YYNGEE. The CDR3 spans 15 residues. J lost 5 bases, V lost 2 bases, and 7 bases had no gene match. The chain's CDR3 is CASSVPGLAYETQYF. CDR3 DNA: TGTGCCAGCAGCGTGCCGGGACTAGCTTATGAGACCCAGTACTTC.

The chain recombines TRBV7-9 with TRBJ2-5; unclear D gene. The germline V and J ends were trimmed by 6 bases and 1 base, with 9 bases remaining between them. Germline V lookup: CDR1 SEHNR, CDR2 FQNEAQ (reference sequence). This CDR3 has 13 residues. The CDR3: CASSPEAQETQYF. Written as DNA, the CDR3 is TGTGCCAGCAGTCCCGAGGCCCAAGAGACCCAGTACTTC.

The chain uses TRBV2 and TRBJ2-7, with a weak D call TRBD2 (6 bases). V lost 8 bases and J lost 7, with 27 bases in between. In germline, CDR1 is SNHLY, CDR2 FYNNEI. This CDR3 contains 16 residues. CDR3 nucleotides: TGTGCCAGCGGCTCACTCCCTACGGGAGTTTGGGGGGAGCAGTACTTC. Its protein product is CASGSLPTGVWGEQYF.

The genes are TRBV6-5 and TRBJ2-3, with 9 positions matching TRBD1. CDR1 MNHEY and CDR2 SVGAGI come from the germline V gene. CDR3 length: 15 residues. Trimming cost V 6 bases and J 6 bases; bases outside gene matches: 10. CDR3 in DNA: TGTGCCAGCAGCAAGGGACAGGGCAAGCCGGATACGCAGTATTTT. Translating it yields CASSKGQGKPDTQYF.

The chain employs TRBV18 and TRBJ2-3; no clear D gene. The CDR3 totals 12 residues. The V gene's germline CDR1 is KGHSH and CDR2 LQKENI. V was trimmed by 3 bases and J by 4 bases, leaving 5 bases between them. The DNA of the CDR3 is TGTGCCAGCTCACCTGAGTCAGATACGCAGTATTTT. Amino acid sequence: CASSPESDTQYF.

In its sample, this clone was seen once. V and J are TRBV5-1 and TRBJ2-2; 9 nucleotides match TRBD2. The germline V gene has CDR1 SGHRS and CDR2 YFSETQ. Losses at the gene ends were 0 bases for V and 4 bases for J; bases not matched to a gene: 7. The CDR3 totals 17 residues. The CDR3 DNA follows: TGCGCCAGCAGCTTGGAAAGAGGACTAGCGACCACCGGGGAGCTGTTTTTT. Translating gives CASSLERGLATTGELFF.

The chain uses TRBV9 and TRBJ1-6; D ambiguous. The germline CDR1 and CDR2 sequences are SGDLS and YYNGEE. There are 15 residues in the CDR3. Trimming pared 0 bases from V and 6 bases from J, leaving 10 bases between. CDR3 in amino acids: CASSVGFGSNSPLHF. The CDR3 nucleotides read TGTGCCAGCAGCGTAGGATTTGGGAGTAATTCACCCCTCCACTTT.

V is TRBV9 and J is TRBJ2-2, with 7 nucleotides matching TRBD2. J was trimmed by 5 bases and V by 0 bases; bases with no gene match: 4. The CDR3 is 15 amino acids. Per germline, CDR1 SGDLS and CDR2 YYNGEE. The CDR3 bases are TGTGCCAGCAGCGTAGGGCGGGGGTATACCGGGGAGCTGTTTTTT. Translation gives CASSVGRGYTGELFF.

This chain links TRBV27 with TRBJ2-3; 8 nucleotides agree with TRBD2. The ends lost 6 bases at V and 4 bases at J; junction bases unmatched: 18. The CDR3 covers 18 residues. Germline CDR1 MNHEY, CDR2 SMNVEV (reference sequence). Written as DNA, the CDR3 is TGTGCCAGCAGACTAACATACCCGCGGGGGGCGCGAGCAGATACGCAGTATTTT. Translated: CASRLTYPRGARADTQYF.

Comment on this clone: The junction shows a germline mismatch at one end, possibly a read error. The V call is TRBV6-5, the J call TRBJ2-5, with 12 bases aligning to TRBD2. Per germline, CDR1 MNHEY and CDR2 SVGAGI. This CDR3 spans 14 amino acids. This CDR3 reads CASSYGLAGSPRHF. CDR3 DNA sequence: TGTGCCAGCAGTTACGGACTAGCGGGATCCCCCCGGCACTTC.

The chain combines TRBV10-2 with TRBJ1-1; possible D gene TRBD1, 6 bases. The germline V gene has CDR1 WSHSY and CDR2 SAAADI. Trimming shortened V by 8 bases and J by 3 bases, and 13 bases separated the two germline ends. The CDR3 sequence is 13 residues long. In nucleotides, the CDR3 is TGCGCCAGCTCGGGACACTTCGACACTGAAGCTTTCTTT. It specifies CASSGHFDTEAFF.

The chain's CDR3 is CASSPVRSGNEQYF. In nucleotides, the CDR3 is TGTGCCAGCAGTCCTGTTCGGTCAGGGAACGAGCAGTACTTC. V is TRBV6-1 and J is TRBJ2-7; a weak D match, TRBD1 (5 bases). Germline assignment: CDR1 MNHNS and CDR2 SASEGT. The CDR3 sequence is 14 residues long. V lost 5 bases and J 5 bases, leaving 16 bases between the germline ends.

The V gene is TRBV15, the J gene TRBJ2-1, with D possibly being TRBD1 (5 bases). Germline CDR1 LNHNV, CDR2 YYDKDF (reference sequence). V shed 2 bases and J shed 2 bases, with 13 bases lying between them. CDR3 size: 16 residues. The CDR3 nucleotides are TGTGCCACCAGCAGACCAGGACACCTGACCTACAATGAGCAGTTCTTC. Translated: CATSRPGHLTYNEQFF.

The V gene is TRBV21-1, the J gene TRBJ2-2; the listed D gene, TRBD1, was not tested against the DNA. TRBV21-1 is a documented pseudogene. This CDR3 is built from 14 residues. CDR3 DNA sequence: TGTGCCAGCAGCAAGCAGGCATGGTCCGGGGAGCTGTTTTTT. This sequence encodes CASSKQAWSGELFF.

This clone has only a few counts. The chain is built from TRBV18 and TRBJ2-7, with D maybe TRBD2 (6 bases). V dropped 6 bases and J dropped 0 bases, with 12 bases sitting between them. The germline gives CDR1 KGHSH, CDR2 LQKENI. The CDR3 is 14 amino acids. The CDR3 spells CASSPGLVSYEQYF. CDR3 DNA sequence: TGTGCCAGCTCCCCGGGACTCGTCTCCTACGAGCAGTACTTC. The full variable domain, completed using reference TRBV18 and TRBJ2-7, is NAGVMQNPRHLVRRRGQEARLRCSPMKGHSHVYWYRQLPEEGLKFMVYLQKENIIDESGMPKERFSAEFPKEGPSILRIQQVVRGDSAAYFCASSPGLVSYEQYFGPGTRLTVT.

The chain joins TRBV15 to TRBJ2-3; 7 nucleotides align to TRBD2. Trimming at V came to 4 bases and at J to 2 bases, leaving 6 bases not matched to a gene. Germline lookup yields CDR1 LNHNV and CDR2 YYDKDF (reference sequence). There are 15 residues in the CDR3. The CDR3 bases are TGTGCCACCAGCAAAACCGGGACTACCACAGATACGCAGTATTTT. Translating gives CATSKTGTTTDTQYF.

The chain is built from TRBV15 and TRBJ1-1, with D hard to call. CDR1 LNHNV and CDR2 YYDKDF come from the germline V gene (reference sequence). The CDR3 length is 11 residues. V was pared by 7 bases and J by 1 base, with 4 bases between. CDR3 DNA sequence: TGTGCCACCATGGCGAACACTGAAGCTTTCTTT. Amino acid sequence: CATMANTEAFF.

The chain combines TRBV28 with TRBJ1-2; TRBD1 might be the D (5 bases). Germline values: CDR1 MDHEN, CDR2 SYDVKM. V gave up 4 bases and J gave up 5 bases, with 11 bases separating them. The CDR3 extends over 13 amino acids. CDR3 bases: TGTGCCAGCAGTTCCCAAGACAGTTATGGCTACACCTTC. Residues: CASSSQDSYGYTF.

The chain uses TRBV2 and TRBJ2-5, with TRBD2 identical over 9 bases. Germline-derived CDR1 and CDR2 are SNHLY and FYNNEI. CDR3 length equals 14 residues. V was clipped by 4 bases and J by 2 bases; unmatched bases: 2. Written as DNA, the CDR3 is TGTGCCAGCAGTGTTGCGGGAGGGCAAGAGACCCAGTACTTC. This gives the protein CASSVAGGQETQYF.

V gene TRBV5-1 combines with J gene TRBJ2-1; perhaps TRBD2 as D (5 bases). V lost 4 bases and J lost 5, with 22 bases in between. The germline V gene encodes CDR1 SGHRS and CDR2 YFSETQ. The CDR3 has 17 amino acids. CDR3 nucleotide sequence: TGCGCCAGCAGCCCCCTCTCCGGGAAAAGCGGCGACAATGAGCAGTTCTTC. It is translated as CASSPLSGKSGDNEQFF.

The chain couples TRBV20-1 to TRBJ1-2; D call uncertain. V lost 0 bases and J 6 bases, leaving 5 bases between the germline ends. CDR1 DFQATT and CDR2 SNEGSKA come from the germline V gene (reference sequence). The CDR3 has 11 residues. This chain's CDR3 is CSARDLHGYTF. For the CDR3, the DNA is TGCAGTGCTAGAGACCTCCATGGCTACACCTTC.

Of note for this clone: Other DNA sequences of this sample code for an identical CDR3. V usage is TRBV6-6 and J usage is TRBJ2-1; 12 bases line up with TRBD2. The CDR3 has 15 residues. Germline trimming cut 5 bases from V and 6 bases from J; bases unmatched to any gene: 5. CDR1 MNHNY and CDR2 SVGAGI come from the germline V gene (reference sequence). CDR3 DNA sequence: TGTGCCAGCAGTCCCGGACTAGCGGGATTCAATGAGCAGTTCTTC. Encoded protein: CASSPGLAGFNEQFF.

This clone was found many times. V is TRBV6-1 and J is TRBJ1-5; D not resolved. With 6 bases removed from V and 5 bases from J, the gap between germline ends came to 5 bases. This CDR3 contains 11 residues. In germline, CDR1 is MNHNS, CDR2 SASEGT. This CDR3 is CASSSHQPQHF. The DNA for the CDR3 is TGTGCCAGCAGCTCCCATCAGCCCCAGCATTTT.

The rearrangement uses TRBV5-1 and TRBJ1-4, with 8 positions matching TRBD1. The CDR3 extends over 16 amino acids. V shed 2 bases and J 7 bases; nucleotides not matched to a gene: 10. Germline V lookup: CDR1 SGHRS, CDR2 YFSETQ. The CDR3 region is CASSFQGQGEGEKLFF. The CDR3 nucleotides are TGCGCCAGCAGCTTCCAAGGACAGGGAGAGGGTGAAAAACTGTTTTTT.